These T cell receptor beta chains were read from a single sample in a study of blood T cell repertoires in COVID-19. Produced via immunoSEQ multiplex PCR; TCRdb's table is partial and in-frame only. The sample lists a few hundred thousand clones, around 90% occurring once. Sequenced: peripheral blood. These receptors were taken from a man in his sixties who had recovered from COVID-19. Each CDR3 is given with its conserved first and last residue. The D gene is left open where the match is weak. Where a row states a size, it is once, few, many or the class of an expanded clone; other rows omit it.

v_call: TRBV5-1
j_call: TRBJ2-6
clone_size: .
d_call: TRBD1
cdr3_aa: CASSYQGAGANVLTF
cdr3_nt: TGCGCCAGCAGCTATCAGGGGGCGGGGGCCAACGTCCTGACTTTC

v_call: TRBV19
j_call: TRBJ2-3
clone_size: .
d_call: TRBD2
cdr3_aa: CASIPPGAGLSTDTQYF
cdr3_nt: TGTGCCAGTATCCCCCCGGGAGCGGGGCTTAGCACAGATACGCAGTATTTT

v_call: TRBV30
j_call: TRBJ1-1
clone_size: .
d_call: .
cdr3_aa: CAWRQQSNTEAFF
cdr3_nt: TGTGCCTGGAGGCAACAGTCGAACACTGAAGCTTTCTTT

v_call: TRBV7-6
j_call: TRBJ2-7
clone_size: .
d_call: .
cdr3_aa: CASSSGGSGTAPYEQYF
cdr3_nt: TGTGCCAGCAGCTCTGGGGGGTCGGGGACAGCACCCTACGAGCAGTACTTC

v_call: TRBV7-9
j_call: TRBJ2-7
clone_size: .
d_call: TRBD1
cdr3_aa: CASSPTGVEQYF
cdr3_nt: TGTGCCAGCAGCCCGACAGGGGTCGAGCAGTACTTC

v_call: TRBV5-1
j_call: TRBJ1-4
clone_size: .
d_call: TRBD1
cdr3_aa: CASSSGQGAEKLFF
cdr3_nt: TGCGCCAGCAGCTCCGGACAGGGGGCTGAAAAACTGTTTTTT

v_call: TRBV7-9
j_call: TRBJ1-1
clone_size: .
d_call: TRBD1
cdr3_aa: CASSSSTGSTEAFF
cdr3_nt: TGTGCCAGCAGCTCATCGACAGGGTCTACTGAAGCTTTCTTT

v_call: TRBV10-3
j_call: TRBJ2-5
clone_size: .
d_call: .
cdr3_aa: CAISSPGLDQETQYF
cdr3_nt: TGTGCCATCAGTTCCCCCGGACTGGACCAAGAGACCCAGTACTTC

v_call: TRBV6-1
j_call: TRBJ1-6
clone_size: .
d_call: .
cdr3_aa: CASGVAGSLNSPLHF
cdr3_nt: TGTGCCAGCGGTGTAGCAGGGAGTCTTAATTCACCCCTCCACTTT

v_call: TRBV5-8
j_call: TRBJ2-5
clone_size: .
d_call: TRBD1
cdr3_aa: CASRGGTGGRETQYF
cdr3_nt: TGTGCCAGCAGGGGGGGGACAGGGGGCCGAGAGACCCAGTACTTC

v_call: TRBV6-5
j_call: TRBJ2-5
clone_size: .
d_call: .
cdr3_aa: CASSYSGRVQETQYF
cdr3_nt: TGTGCCAGCAGTTACTCCGGCAGGGTCCAAGAGACCCAGTACTTC

v_call: TRBV27
j_call: TRBJ2-3
clone_size: .
d_call: .
cdr3_aa: CASYPAMGTDTQYF
cdr3_nt: TGTGCCAGTTACCCTGCGATGGGCACAGATACGCAGTATTTT

v_call: TRBV10-3
j_call: TRBJ2-7
clone_size: .
d_call: .
cdr3_aa: CVISGGQYEQYF
cdr3_nt: TGTGTCATCAGTGGAGGACAGTACGAGCAGTACTTC

v_call: TRBV11-2
j_call: TRBJ1-4
clone_size: .
d_call: TRBD1
cdr3_aa: CASSLDWQGAGEKLFF
cdr3_nt: TGTGCCAGCAGCTTAGACTGGCAGGGGGCGGGTGAAAAACTGTTTTTT

v_call: TRBV28
j_call: TRBJ2-1
clone_size: .
d_call: .
cdr3_aa: CASSLLPTGINEQFF
cdr3_nt: TGTGCCAGCAGTTTACTCCCAACAGGGATAAATGAGCAGTTCTTC

v_call: TRBV18
j_call: TRBJ2-3
clone_size: .
d_call: .
cdr3_aa: CASSPYGGASDTQYF
cdr3_nt: TGTGCCAGCTCACCGTATGGGGGGGCCTCAGATACGCAGTATTTT

v_call: TRBV19
j_call: TRBJ2-6
clone_size: .
d_call: .
cdr3_aa: CASSAGQLASGANVLTF
cdr3_nt: TGTGCCAGTAGTGCCGGACAGTTAGCTTCTGGGGCCAACGTCCTGACTTTC

v_call: TRBV27
j_call: TRBJ2-1
clone_size: .
d_call: .
cdr3_aa: CASSLSAFGARRGANEQFF
cdr3_nt: TGTGCCAGCAGTTTATCTGCATTTGGAGCCCGGCGCGGGGCCAATGAGCAGTTCTTC

v_call: TRBV7-9
j_call: TRBJ1-1
clone_size: .
d_call: .
cdr3_aa: CASSLPTGLNTEAFF
cdr3_nt: TGTGCCAGCAGCCTGCCGACAGGTTTGAACACTGAAGCTTTCTTT

v_call: TRBV4-2
j_call: TRBJ2-5
clone_size: once
d_call: TRBD2
cdr3_aa: CASSQDRAGGRKTQYF
cdr3_nt: TGTGCCAGCAGCCAAGATCGAGCGGGGGGTAGAAAGACCCAGTACTTC

v_call: TRBV29-1
j_call: TRBJ2-7
clone_size: .
d_call: TRBD2
cdr3_aa: CSVVRGGSEQYF
cdr3_nt: TGCAGCGTTGTGAGGGGAGGGAGCGAGCAGTACTTC

v_call: TRBV5-1
j_call: TRBJ2-7
clone_size: .
d_call: TRBD2
cdr3_aa: CASSLASGGYEQYF
cdr3_nt: TGCGCCAGCAGCTTGGCCAGCGGGGGGTACGAGCAGTACTTC

v_call: TRBV6-6
j_call: TRBJ2-3
clone_size: once
d_call: TRBD1
cdr3_aa: CASSYGGTGITDTQYF
cdr3_nt: TGTGCCAGCAGTTACGGAGGGACAGGGATCACAGATACGCAGTATTTT

v_call: TRBV18
j_call: TRBJ1-3
clone_size: once
d_call: .
cdr3_aa: CASSPLSSRALSGNTIYF
cdr3_nt: TGTGCCAGCTCACCACTTAGCAGCAGGGCCCTCTCTGGAAACACCATATATTTT

v_call: TRBV3-1/TRBV3-2
j_call: TRBJ2-3
clone_size: .
d_call: TRBD1
cdr3_aa: CASSPRGNSQTDTQYF
cdr3_nt: TGTGCCAGCAGCCCCAGGGGGAACTCCCAGACAGATACGCAGTATTTT

v_call: TRBV2
j_call: TRBJ2-3
clone_size: .
d_call: .
cdr3_aa: CASTPAGDTQYF
cdr3_nt: TGTGCCAGCACCCCTGCGGGGGATACGCAGTATTTT

v_call: TRBV5-1
j_call: TRBJ1-2
clone_size: .
d_call: .
cdr3_aa: CASSLLDQYGYTF
cdr3_nt: TGCGCCAGCAGCTTACTCGATCAATATGGCTACACCTTC

v_call: TRBV6-5
j_call: TRBJ1-3
clone_size: .
d_call: TRBD1
cdr3_aa: CASSRDRASDTIYF
cdr3_nt: TGTGCCAGCAGTAGGGACAGGGCTTCGGACACCATATATTTT

v_call: TRBV25-1
j_call: TRBJ1-1
clone_size: .
d_call: .
cdr3_aa: CASSEFREAFF
cdr3_nt: TGTGCCAGCAGTGAATTCCGGGAAGCTTTCTTT

v_call: TRBV7-3
j_call: TRBJ2-5
clone_size: .
d_call: .
cdr3_aa: CASSPTPTGKGTQYF
cdr3_nt: TGTGCCAGCAGCCCAACCCCCACGGGAAAGGGGACCCAGTACTTC

v_call: TRBV5-4
j_call: TRBJ2-1
clone_size: .
d_call: TRBD1
cdr3_aa: CASSPVGTGRHEQFF
cdr3_nt: TGTGCCAGCAGCCCGGTAGGGACAGGGAGACATGAGCAGTTCTTC

v_call: TRBV4-2
j_call: TRBJ2-3
clone_size: .
d_call: TRBD2
cdr3_aa: CASSQATSGGVSDTQYF
cdr3_nt: TGTGCCAGCAGCCAAGCTACTAGCGGGGGGGTATCAGATACGCAGTATTTT

v_call: TRBV14
j_call: TRBJ2-1
clone_size: .
d_call: .
cdr3_aa: CASSQGRGLDEQFF
cdr3_nt: TGTGCCAGCAGCCAAGGTCGGGGTTTGGATGAGCAGTTCTTC

v_call: TRBV2
j_call: TRBJ2-5
clone_size: .
d_call: .
cdr3_aa: CASSPSEETQYF
cdr3_nt: TGTGCCAGCAGTCCCTCTGAGGAGACCCAGTACTTC

v_call: TRBV7-8
j_call: TRBJ1-4
clone_size: .
d_call: TRBD1
cdr3_aa: CASSQDRGDEKLFF
cdr3_nt: TGTGCCAGCAGTCAAGACAGGGGAGATGAAAAACTGTTTTTT

v_call: TRBV6-1
j_call: TRBJ1-1
clone_size: .
d_call: .
cdr3_aa: CASSEADSLNTEAFF
cdr3_nt: TGTGCCAGCAGTGAAGCGGACAGCTTGAACACTGAAGCTTTCTTT

v_call: TRBV28
j_call: TRBJ1-2
clone_size: .
d_call: .
cdr3_aa: CASSPGERGYTF
cdr3_nt: TGTGCCAGCAGCCCAGGGGAAAGGGGCTACACCTTC

v_call: TRBV9
j_call: TRBJ2-2
clone_size: once
d_call: .
cdr3_aa: CASRQGQGELFF
cdr3_nt: TGTGCCAGCAGACAGGGTCAAGGGGAGCTGTTTTTT

v_call: TRBV7-2
j_call: TRBJ1-4
clone_size: .
d_call: .
cdr3_aa: CASSLGGPGPNEKLFF
cdr3_nt: TGTGCCAGCAGCTTAGGGGGCCCCGGGCCTAATGAAAAACTGTTTTTT

v_call: TRBV5-5
j_call: TRBJ1-1
clone_size: .
d_call: .
cdr3_aa: CASSLWKGSTMNTEAFF
cdr3_nt: TGTGCCAGCAGCTTGTGGAAGGGGTCGACCATGAACACTGAAGCTTTCTTT

v_call: TRBV5-1
j_call: TRBJ2-3
clone_size: .
d_call: TRBD1
cdr3_aa: CASSRDRSTDTQYF
cdr3_nt: TGCGCCAGCAGCCGGGACAGGAGCACAGATACGCAGTATTTT

v_call: TRBV15
j_call: TRBJ2-7
clone_size: .
d_call: .
cdr3_aa: CATSDPRGTVQVSPYEQYF
cdr3_nt: TGTGCCACCAGCGACCCACGGGGGACCGTACAGGTTTCTCCCTACGAGCAGTACTTC

v_call: TRBV13
j_call: TRBJ1-1
clone_size: .
d_call: .
cdr3_aa: CASSLGVSVTEAFF
cdr3_nt: TGTGCCAGCAGCTTAGGGGTCAGTGTTACTGAAGCTTTCTTT

v_call: TRBV12-3/TRBV12-4
j_call: TRBJ2-7
clone_size: .
d_call: .
cdr3_aa: CASSQLGAYEQYF
cdr3_nt: TGTGCCAGCAGTCAACTAGGAGCCTACGAGCAGTACTTC

v_call: TRBV21-1
j_call: TRBJ2-7
clone_size: .
d_call: .
cdr3_aa: CASSKENRGYEQYF
cdr3_nt: TGTGCCAGCAGCAAAGAGAACAGGGGATACGAGCAGTACTTC

v_call: TRBV5-6
j_call: TRBJ2-2
clone_size: few
d_call: TRBD2
cdr3_aa: CASSLFERGIFTGELFF
cdr3_nt: TGTGCCAGCAGCTTGTTCGAGCGGGGGATCTTCACCGGGGAGCTGTTTTTT

v_call: TRBV4-2
j_call: TRBJ2-3
clone_size: .
d_call: .
cdr3_aa: CASSQGVVTQYF
cdr3_nt: TGTGCCAGCAGCCAAGGTGTAGTTACGCAGTATTTT

v_call: TRBV13
j_call: TRBJ1-1
clone_size: .
d_call: .
cdr3_aa: CASSLEQHMNTEAFF
cdr3_nt: TGTGCCAGCAGCTTAGAACAGCACATGAACACTGAAGCTTTCTTT

v_call: TRBV6-2/TRBV6-3
j_call: TRBJ1-2
clone_size: once
d_call: TRBD1
cdr3_aa: CASSYPVRTGGVGYTF
cdr3_nt: TGTGCCAGCAGTTACCCTGTTCGGACAGGGGGCGTTGGCTACACCTTC

v_call: TRBV6-6
j_call: TRBJ1-2
clone_size: .
d_call: .
cdr3_aa: CASRDPGIRGGYTF
cdr3_nt: TGTGCCAGCAGGGATCCGGGGATCAGGGGTGGCTACACCTTC

v_call: TRBV12-3/TRBV12-4
j_call: TRBJ2-7
clone_size: .
d_call: .
cdr3_aa: CASSQTVTYEQYF
cdr3_nt: TGTGCCAGCAGTCAGACAGTTACCTACGAGCAGTACTTC

v_call: TRBV2
j_call: TRBJ2-2
clone_size: .
d_call: TRBD2
cdr3_aa: CASSEAGGGRTGELFF
cdr3_nt: TGTGCCAGCAGTGAAGCTGGGGGGGGAAGGACCGGGGAGCTGTTTTTT